The entry that follows covers one TCR beta chain sequence. The sample is drawn from a study of shared T cell receptors in the human thymus. The germline V gene encodes CDR1 MNHEY and CDR2 SVGAGI. CDR3 length equals 15 residues. The method was immunoSEQ multiplex PCR; TCRdb's version includes in-frame clones alone and lacks a portion of them. The table shows roughly 410,000 clones, with more than 85% occurring only once. The receptor's source is a human donor. Sequenced input: thymocytes. This chain links TRBV6-5 with TRBJ2-5; weak D call: TRBD2 (6 bases). The end of the DNA fits TRBJ2-7 better, so the J call may be wrong. CDR3 DNA: TGTGCCAGCAGTTCCCTCAGTACGACTAGCTACGAGCAGTACTTC. As protein: CASSSLSTTSYEQYF.